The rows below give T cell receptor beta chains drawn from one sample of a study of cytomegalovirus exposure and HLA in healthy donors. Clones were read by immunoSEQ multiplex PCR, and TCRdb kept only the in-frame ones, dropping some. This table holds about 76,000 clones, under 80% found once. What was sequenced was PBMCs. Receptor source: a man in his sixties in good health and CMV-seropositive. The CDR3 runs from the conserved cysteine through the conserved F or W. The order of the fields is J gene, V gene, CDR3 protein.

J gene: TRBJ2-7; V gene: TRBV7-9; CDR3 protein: CCSSTAALAGGSGEQYF
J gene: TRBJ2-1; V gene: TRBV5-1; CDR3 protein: CASSFGQGAYNEQFF
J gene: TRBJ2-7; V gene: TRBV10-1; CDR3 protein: CASSEKVGASYEQYF
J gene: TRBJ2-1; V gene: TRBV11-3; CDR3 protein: CASSFTRTNEQFF
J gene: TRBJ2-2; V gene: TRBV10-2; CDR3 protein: CASTAGTGELFF
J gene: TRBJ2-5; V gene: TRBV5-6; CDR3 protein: CASGQQGAGRETQYF
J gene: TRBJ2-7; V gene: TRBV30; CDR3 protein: CAWIRGTASYEQYF
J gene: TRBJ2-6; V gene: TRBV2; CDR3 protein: CASSVEGASGANVLTF
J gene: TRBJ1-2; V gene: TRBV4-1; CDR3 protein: CASSQGIWTGNYGYTF
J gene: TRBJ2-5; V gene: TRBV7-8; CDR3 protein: CASSLNLQGEGETQYF
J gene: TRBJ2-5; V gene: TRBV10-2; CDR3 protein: CATCPAGGPVETQYF
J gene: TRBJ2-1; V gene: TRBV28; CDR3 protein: CASRDYSYNEQFF
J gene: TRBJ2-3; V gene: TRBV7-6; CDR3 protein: CASSSLAGDTDTQYF
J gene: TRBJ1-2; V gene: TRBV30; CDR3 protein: CAWSGKDRGENYGYTF
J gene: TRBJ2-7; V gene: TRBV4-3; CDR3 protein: CASSQDLSGGTAYEQYF
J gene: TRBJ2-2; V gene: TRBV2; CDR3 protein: CASSEEDPLLAGESNTGELFF
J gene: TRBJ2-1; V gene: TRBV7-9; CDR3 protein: CASSSPTSVTNEQFF
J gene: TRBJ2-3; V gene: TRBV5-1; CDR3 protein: CASSLGIGTGTSDTQYF
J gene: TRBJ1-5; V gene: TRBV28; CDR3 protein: CASSLRQGNQPQHF
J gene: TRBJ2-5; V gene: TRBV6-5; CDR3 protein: CASRQGETQYF
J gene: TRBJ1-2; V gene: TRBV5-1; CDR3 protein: CASSLSQGRGYGYTF
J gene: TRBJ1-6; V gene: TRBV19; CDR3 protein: CATGRQGNSPLHF
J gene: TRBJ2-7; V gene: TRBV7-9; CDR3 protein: CASSAIYRDSYEQYF